Here is one T cell receptor beta chain with its context. As yet, its antigen is unknown. Described time point: week 11, during vaccination. With topical imiquimod, each dose of the vaccine consisted of 300 ug of mutant IDH1 20-mer peptide. This entry comes from a study of a mutant IDH1 vaccine in newly diagnosed glioma. Background on the study: A roughly 60% male, around 38% female split and a mean age of about 43 years characterized treated patients.

This table comes from immunoSEQ multiplex PCR, and its TCRdb copy is limited to in-frame clones, with some not included. The data hold roughly 130,000 clones, with about four fifths observed a single time. CDR3 length: 14 residues. Germline V gene sequence: CDR1 GTSNPN, CDR2 SVGIG (reference sequence). The V end lost 1 base, the J end lost 2 bases, and 10 bases lay between the germline ends. The chain recombines TRBV30 with TRBJ2-3, with D tentatively TRBD2 (6 bases). This TCR was recovered from a middle-aged man with glioma. Sequenced material: PBMCs, taken from a glioma patient whose treatment included an IDH1 peptide vaccine. CDR3 in DNA: TGTGCCTGGAGTGCGGGGGTGTACACAGATACGCAGTATTTT. Its protein product is CAWSAGVYTDTQYF.